These 7 T cell receptor beta chains were all obtained from the same sample, sequenced in a study of cytomegalovirus exposure and HLA in healthy donors. PCR was performed using 60 Vbeta and 13 Jbeta primers. Clones were read by immunoSEQ multiplex PCR, and TCRdb kept only the in-frame ones, dropping some. The table lists roughly 150,000 clones, around 73% of them singletons. The sequenced sample was PBMCs. These receptors originate from a woman aged 18-29 years in good health and CMV-seropositive.

This clone was observed a handful of times. The CDR3 sequence: CASGADTYSNQPQHF. In DNA form, the CDR3 reads TGTGCCAGCGGGGCCGACACCTATAGCAATCAGCCCCAGCATTTT. The gene calls are TRBV6-1 and TRBJ1-5; tentatively, D is TRBD1 (5 bases). V was pared by 8 bases and J by 0 bases, with 14 bases between. CDR1 MNHNS and CDR2 SASEGT come from the germline V gene. The CDR3 contains 15 residues.

V gene TRBV6-6 combines with J gene TRBJ1-2, with TRBD1 matching 9 bases. Trimming at V came to 2 bases and at J to 7 bases, leaving 5 bases not matched to a gene. The CDR3 extends over 14 amino acids. The germline CDR1 and CDR2 sequences are MNHNY and SVGAGI (reference sequence). The CDR3 coding sequence is TGTGCCAGCAGTTACCCGGACAGGGGTGGTGGCTACACCTTC. Translation gives CASSYPDRGGGYTF.

The V gene is TRBV4-3, the J gene TRBJ2-5; D possibly corresponds to TRBD2 (7 bases). Germline loops: CDR1 LGHNA, CDR2 YSLEER. The CDR3 is 15 residues long. The germline V and J ends were trimmed by 1 base and 5 bases, with 14 bases remaining between them. For the CDR3, the DNA is TGCGCCAGCAGCCAAGTCCGGGGGGCTGGGGAGACCCAGTACTTC. This sequence encodes CASSQVRGAGETQYF.

The chain carries TRBV28 and TRBJ1-6; D gene unclear. The CDR3 consists of 15 residues. Deletions cut 6 bases from V and 5 bases from J, with 14 bases between. Germline CDR1 and CDR2: MDHEN and SYDVKM. CDR3 region: CASSYQEVNNSPLHF. Written as DNA, the CDR3 is TGTGCCAGCAGCTACCAGGAGGTAAATAATTCACCCCTCCACTTT.

In its sample, this clone was seen a few times. This chain connects TRBV7-2 to TRBJ2-2; TRBD1 aligns across 9 bases. The CDR3 has 14 amino acids. Losses at the gene ends were 5 bases for V and 7 bases for J; bases not matched to a gene: 5. The germline CDR1 and CDR2 sequences are SGHTA and FQGNSA. CDR3 bases: TGTGCCAGCAGCGGGGACAGGGCGGGCGGGGAGCTGTTTTTT. It translates to CASSGDRAGGELFF.

The gene calls are TRBV9 and TRBJ2-7; D gene ambiguous. Germline V gene sequence: CDR1 SGDLS, CDR2 YYNGEE. Between the trimmed V and J ends, which lost 0 bases and 6 bases, there was a span of 13 bases. The CDR3 is 14 amino acids. In nucleotides, the CDR3 is TGTGCCAGCAGCGTAGAAGGCCCCTCGGGCGAGCAGTACTTC. Translated, it gives CASSVEGPSGEQYF.

This sequence joins TRBV5-6 and TRBJ1-2; possible D gene TRBD1, 6 bases. The CDR3 totals 13 residues. V shed 6 bases and J shed 9 bases, with 18 bases lying between them. The germline gives CDR1 SGHDT, CDR2 YYEEEE. In DNA form, the CDR3 reads TGTGCCAGCAATTCCTTACAGGGTGTTAGCTACACCTTC. The encoded protein is CASNSLQGVSYTF.